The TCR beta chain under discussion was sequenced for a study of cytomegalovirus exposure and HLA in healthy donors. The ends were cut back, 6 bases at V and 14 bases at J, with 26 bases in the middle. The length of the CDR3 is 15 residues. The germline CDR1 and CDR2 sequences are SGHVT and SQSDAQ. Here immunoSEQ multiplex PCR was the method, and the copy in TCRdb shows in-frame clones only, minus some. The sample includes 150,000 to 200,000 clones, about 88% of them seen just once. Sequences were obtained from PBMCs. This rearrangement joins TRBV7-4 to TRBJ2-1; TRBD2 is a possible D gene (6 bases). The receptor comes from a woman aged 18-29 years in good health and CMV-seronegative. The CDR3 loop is CASRHTFHRGKEKFF. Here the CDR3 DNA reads TGTGCCAGCAGACATACTTTTCACCGCGGGAAAGAGAAGTTCTTC.